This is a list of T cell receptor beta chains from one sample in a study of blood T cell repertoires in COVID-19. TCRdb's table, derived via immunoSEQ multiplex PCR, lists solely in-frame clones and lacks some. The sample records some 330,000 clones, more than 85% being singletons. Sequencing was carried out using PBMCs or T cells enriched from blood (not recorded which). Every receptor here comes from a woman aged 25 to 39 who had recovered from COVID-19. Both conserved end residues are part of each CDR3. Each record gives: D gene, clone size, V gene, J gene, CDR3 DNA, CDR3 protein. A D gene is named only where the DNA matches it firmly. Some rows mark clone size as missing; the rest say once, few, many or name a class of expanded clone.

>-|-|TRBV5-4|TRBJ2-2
TGTGCCAGCAGCCAGGGGCAAGCGAACACCGGGGAGCTGTTTTTT
CASSQGQANTGELFF
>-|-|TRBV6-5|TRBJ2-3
TGTGCCAGCAGTTCCCAGACTCGCACAGATACGCAGTATTTT
CASSSQTRTDTQYF
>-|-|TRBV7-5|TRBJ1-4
TGTGCCAGAAGCTTAGCCTGTCCAGGGGTTGCAACTAATGAAAAACTGTTTTTT
CARSLACPGVATNEKLFF
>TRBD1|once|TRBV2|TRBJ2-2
TGTGCCAGCAGTGAAGGGACAGGGGTGAACACCGGGGAGCTGTTTTTT
CASSEGTGVNTGELFF
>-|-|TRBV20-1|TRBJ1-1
TGCAGTGCTAGAAGCGGATTTGAAGCTTTCTTT
CSARSGFEAFF
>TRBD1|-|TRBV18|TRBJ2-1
TGTGCCAGCTCACCGGGGACAGGCACAAATGAGCAGTTCTTC
CASSPGTGTNEQFF
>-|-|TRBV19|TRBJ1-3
TGTGCCAGTAGTAACCAGGGAAGGTCTGGAAACACCATATATTTT
CASSNQGRSGNTIYF
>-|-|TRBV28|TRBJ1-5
TGTGCCAGCAGTTCCTCTTTGTCTAGCAATCAGCCCCAGCATTTT
CASSSSLSSNQPQHF
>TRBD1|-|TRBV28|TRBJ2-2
TGTGCCAGCAGTCCAGGGGGCGTCTGGCTCACCGGGGAGCTGTTTTTT
CASSPGGVWLTGELFF
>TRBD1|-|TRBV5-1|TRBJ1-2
TGCGCCAGCACAATGGACAGGGTAATTGGTGGCTACACCTTC
CASTMDRVIGGYTF
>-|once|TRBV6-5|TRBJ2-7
TGTGCCAGCAGTTACTCTTGGGGAGGAGGCCCCTACGAGCAGTACTTC
CASSYSWGGGPYEQYF
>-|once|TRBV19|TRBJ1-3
TGTGCCAGTAGTCGGACAGCCTCTGGAAACACCATATATTTT
CASSRTASGNTIYF
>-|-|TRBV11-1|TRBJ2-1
TGTGCCAGCAGTCGCTACAATGAGCAGTTCTTC
CASSRYNEQFF
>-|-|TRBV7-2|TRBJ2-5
TGTGCCAGCAGCACGCCGATGGCTTTTAAAGAGACCCAGTACTTC
CASSTPMAFKETQYF
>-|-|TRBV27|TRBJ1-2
TGTGCCAGCAGTTCACAGGGACCGGCTTTGGATGGCTACACCTTC
CASSSQGPALDGYTF
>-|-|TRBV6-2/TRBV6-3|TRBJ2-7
TGTGCCAGCAGTGACGATCAAACTAAGCAGTACTTC
CASSDDQTKQYF
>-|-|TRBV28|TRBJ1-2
TGTGCCAGCGGGACAAACTATGGCTACACCTTC
CASGTNYGYTF
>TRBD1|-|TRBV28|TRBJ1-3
TGTGCCAGCACCGCCTGGACAGGGCTGATCTCTGGAAACACCATATATTTT
CASTAWTGLISGNTIYF
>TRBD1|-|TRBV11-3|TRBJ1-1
TGTGCCAGTGCTTCAGGGGGAAACACTGAAGCTTTCTTT
CASASGGNTEAFF
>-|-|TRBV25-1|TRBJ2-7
TGTGCCAGCAGTGAACCGAGCGGCACCTACGAGCAGTACTTC
CASSEPSGTYEQYF
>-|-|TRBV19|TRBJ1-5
TGTGCCAGTAGTACGGCTTTTTTGGTCCTTGGAGGGCCCCAGCATTTT
CASSTAFLVLGGPQHF
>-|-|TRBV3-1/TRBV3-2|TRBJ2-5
TGTGCCAGCAGCCAAAGTATTGGGGGACACCTGAGGGAGACCCAGTACTTC
CASSQSIGGHLRETQYF
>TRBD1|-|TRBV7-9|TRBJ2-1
TGTGCCAGCACTAGGGGGCTATACAATGAGCAGTTCTTC
CASTRGLYNEQFF
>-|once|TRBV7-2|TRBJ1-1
TGTGCCAGCAGCTTAACCGTCCAGGCTAAAACTGAAGCTTTCTTT
CASSLTVQAKTEAFF
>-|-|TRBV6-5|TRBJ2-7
TGTGCCAGCAGCACAGGCGCCTACGAGCAGTACTTC
CASSTGAYEQYF
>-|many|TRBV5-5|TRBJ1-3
TGTGCCAGCAGCTTGGCCCCGGGACAAAGAGGAAACACCATATATTTT
CASSLAPGQRGNTIYF
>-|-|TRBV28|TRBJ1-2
TGTGCCAGCCGGAGGTCAGGCGGATCTAACTATGGCTACACCTTC
CASRRSGGSNYGYTF
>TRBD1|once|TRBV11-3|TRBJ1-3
TGTGCCAGCAGCCCCCGGGACAGGGGGCTGGAAAACACCATATATTTT
CASSPRDRGLENTIYF
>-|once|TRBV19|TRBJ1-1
TGTGCCAGTAATCGGGGGGGTTTGAACACTGAAGCTTTCTTT
CASNRGGLNTEAFF
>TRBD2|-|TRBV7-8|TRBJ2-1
TGTGCCAGCAGCTTAGCCCCTAGCGGGAGGGACAATGAGCAGTTCTTC
CASSLAPSGRDNEQFF
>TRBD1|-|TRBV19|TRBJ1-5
TGTGCCAGTAGTATAGCCCAGACAGGGGGAAGCAATCAGCCCCAGCATTTT
CASSIAQTGGSNQPQHF
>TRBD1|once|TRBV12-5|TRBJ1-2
TGTGCTAGTGGCCTAACAGACAGGGGCGGTGGCTACACCTTC
CASGLTDRGGGYTF